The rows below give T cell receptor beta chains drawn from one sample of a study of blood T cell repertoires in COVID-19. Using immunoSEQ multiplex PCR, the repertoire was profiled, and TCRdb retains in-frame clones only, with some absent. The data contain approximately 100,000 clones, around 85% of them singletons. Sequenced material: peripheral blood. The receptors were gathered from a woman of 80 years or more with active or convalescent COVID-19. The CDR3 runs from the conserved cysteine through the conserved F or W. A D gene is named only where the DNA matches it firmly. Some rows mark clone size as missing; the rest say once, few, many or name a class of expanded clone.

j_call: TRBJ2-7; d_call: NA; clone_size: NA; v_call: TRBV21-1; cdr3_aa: CASSEPTGTHEQYF; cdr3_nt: TGTGCCAGCAGCGAACCGACGGGGACACACGAGCAGTACTTC
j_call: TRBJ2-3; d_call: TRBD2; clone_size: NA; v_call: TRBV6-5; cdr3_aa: CASSYSSGGWGDTQYF; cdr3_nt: TGTGCCAGCAGTTACTCGAGCGGGGGCTGGGGAGATACGCAGTATTTT
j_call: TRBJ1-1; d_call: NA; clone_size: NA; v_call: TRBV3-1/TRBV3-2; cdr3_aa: CASSASDRNTEAFF; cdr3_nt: TGTGCCAGCAGCGCCTCCGACAGGAACACTGAAGCTTTCTTT
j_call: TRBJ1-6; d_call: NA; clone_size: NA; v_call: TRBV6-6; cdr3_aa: CASTKLGQYNSPLHF; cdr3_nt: TGTGCCAGCACCAAACTAGGGCAATATAATTCACCCCTCCACTTT
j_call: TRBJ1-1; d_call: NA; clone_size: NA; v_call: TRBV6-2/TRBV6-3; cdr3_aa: CASSYSKGRGPEAFF; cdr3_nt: TGTGCCAGCAGTTACTCGAAAGGCAGGGGTCCTGAAGCTTTCTTT
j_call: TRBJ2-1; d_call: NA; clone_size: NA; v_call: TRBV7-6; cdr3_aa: CASSHVADEQFF; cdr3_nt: TGTGCCAGCAGCCATGTAGCGGATGAGCAGTTCTTC
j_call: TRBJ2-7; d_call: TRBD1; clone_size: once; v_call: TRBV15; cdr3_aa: CATSRAPEGAPSSYEQYF; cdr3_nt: TGTGCCACCAGCAGAGCCCCAGAGGGGGCGCCCAGCTCCTACGAGCAGTACTTC
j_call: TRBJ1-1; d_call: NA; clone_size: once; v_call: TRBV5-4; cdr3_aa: CASSLDLNTEAFF; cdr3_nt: TGTGCCAGCAGCTTGGACTTGAACACTGAAGCTTTCTTT
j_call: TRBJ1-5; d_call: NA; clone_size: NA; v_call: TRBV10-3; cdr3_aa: CAISDQGSNQPQHF; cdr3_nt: TGTGCCATCAGTGACCAGGGTAGCAATCAGCCCCAGCATTTT
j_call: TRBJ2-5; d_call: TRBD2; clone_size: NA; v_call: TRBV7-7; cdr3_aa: CASSYGLAGPEETQYF; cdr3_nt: TGTGCTAGCAGCTACGGACTAGCGGGACCGGAAGAGACCCAGTACTTC
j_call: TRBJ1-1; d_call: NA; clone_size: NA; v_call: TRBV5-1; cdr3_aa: CASSSGSGIVNTEAFF; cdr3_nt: TGCGCCAGCAGTTCGGGGTCCGGGATCGTAAACACTGAAGCTTTCTTT
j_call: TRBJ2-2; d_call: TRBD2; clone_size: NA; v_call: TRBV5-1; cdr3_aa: CASSLDGGGTGELFF; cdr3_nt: TGCGCCAGCAGCTTGGACGGGGGGGGCACCGGGGAGCTGTTTTTT
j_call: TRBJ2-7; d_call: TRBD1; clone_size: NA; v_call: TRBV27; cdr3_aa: CASSLAGGYEQYF; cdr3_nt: TGTGCCAGCAGTTTGGCAGGGGGCTACGAGCAGTACTTC
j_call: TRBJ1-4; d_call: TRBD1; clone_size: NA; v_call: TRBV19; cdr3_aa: CASNTGDHNEKLFF; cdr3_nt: TGTGCCAGTAACACAGGGGACCATAATGAAAAACTGTTTTTT
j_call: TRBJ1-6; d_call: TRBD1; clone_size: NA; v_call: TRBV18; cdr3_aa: CASSPQEGTADSPLHF; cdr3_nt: TGTGCCAGCTCACCACAAGAGGGGACAGCCGATTCACCCCTCCACTTT
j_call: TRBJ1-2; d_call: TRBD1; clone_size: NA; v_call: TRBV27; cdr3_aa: CASSLSWTGDGYTF; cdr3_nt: TGTGCCAGCAGTTTATCGTGGACAGGGGATGGCTACACCTTC
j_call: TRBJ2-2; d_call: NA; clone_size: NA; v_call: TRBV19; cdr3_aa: CASRTMNTGELFF; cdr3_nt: TGTGCCAGCCGGACAATGAACACCGGGGAGCTGTTTTTT
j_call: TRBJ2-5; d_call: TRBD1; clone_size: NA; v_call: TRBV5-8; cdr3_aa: CASRQWTGNSPETQYF; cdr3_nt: TGTGCCAGCAGGCAATGGACAGGGAATTCCCCTGAGACCCAGTACTTC
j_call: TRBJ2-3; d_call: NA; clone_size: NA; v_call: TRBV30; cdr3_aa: CAWSVRRGDTDTQYF; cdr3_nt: TGTGCCTGGAGTGTACGGCGGGGCGACACAGATACGCAGTATTTT
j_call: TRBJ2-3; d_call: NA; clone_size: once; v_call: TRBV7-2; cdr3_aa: CASSPGLGTDTQYF; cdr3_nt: TGTGCCAGCAGCCCGGGGTTGGGGACAGATACGCAGTATTTT
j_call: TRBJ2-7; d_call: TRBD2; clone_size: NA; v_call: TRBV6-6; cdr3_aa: CASIQRAGGSYEQYF; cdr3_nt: TGTGCCAGCATCCAGCGGGCGGGAGGTTCCTACGAGCAGTACTTC
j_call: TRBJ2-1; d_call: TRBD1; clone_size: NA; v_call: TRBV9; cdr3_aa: CASSVEGQLFGNEQFF; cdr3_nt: TGTGCCAGCAGCGTAGAGGGACAGCTTTTTGGGAATGAGCAGTTCTTC
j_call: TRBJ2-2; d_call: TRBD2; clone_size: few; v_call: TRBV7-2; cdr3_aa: CASSLRSGRDQSGELFF; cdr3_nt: TGTGCCAGCAGCTTACGGAGCGGGAGGGATCAGTCCGGGGAGCTGTTTTTT
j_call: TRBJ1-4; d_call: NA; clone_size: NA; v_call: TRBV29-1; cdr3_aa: CSPSPGATNEKLFF; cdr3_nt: TGCAGCCCCTCTCCCGGTGCAACTAATGAAAAACTGTTTTTT
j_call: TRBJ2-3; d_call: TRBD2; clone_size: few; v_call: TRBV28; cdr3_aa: CASSSRLAGGQRDTQYF; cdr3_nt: TGTGCCAGCAGTTCCCGACTAGCGGGGGGGCAAAGAGATACGCAGTATTTT
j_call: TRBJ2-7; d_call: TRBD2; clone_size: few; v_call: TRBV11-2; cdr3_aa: CASSIRTSGSYEQYF; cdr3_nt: TGTGCCAGCAGCATCAGGACTAGCGGGAGTTACGAGCAGTACTTC
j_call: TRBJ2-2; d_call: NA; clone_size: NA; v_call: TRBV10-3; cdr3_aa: CAIRPGSTDGELFF; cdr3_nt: TGTGCCATCAGACCCGGGTCCACGGACGGGGAGCTGTTTTTT
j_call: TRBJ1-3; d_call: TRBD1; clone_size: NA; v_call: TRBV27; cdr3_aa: CASSLFPQVTGTGGGNTIYF; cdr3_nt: TGTGCCAGCAGTTTATTCCCCCAAGTGACCGGGACAGGGGGCGGAAACACCATATATTTT
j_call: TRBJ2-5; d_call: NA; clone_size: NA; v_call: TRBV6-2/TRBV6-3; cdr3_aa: CASSRRGGGETQYF; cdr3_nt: TGTGCCAGCAGTAGGAGGGGAGGTGGAGAGACCCAGTACTTC
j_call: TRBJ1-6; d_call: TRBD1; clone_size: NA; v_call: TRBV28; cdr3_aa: CASSFRTGLSSPLHF; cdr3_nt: TGTGCCAGCAGTTTCCGGACAGGGTTAAGTTCACCCCTCCACTTT
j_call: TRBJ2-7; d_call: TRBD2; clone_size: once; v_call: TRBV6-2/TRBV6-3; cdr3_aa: CASSSNSGSIHEQYF; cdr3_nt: TGTGCCAGCAGTTCTAATAGCGGGAGTATCCACGAGCAGTACTTC
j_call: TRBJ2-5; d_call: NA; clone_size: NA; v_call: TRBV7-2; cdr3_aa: CASSFSRETQYF; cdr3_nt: TGTGCCAGCAGCTTCTCGAGGGAGACCCAGTACTTC
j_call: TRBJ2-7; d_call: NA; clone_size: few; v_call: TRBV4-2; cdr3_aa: CASSPLAPSYEQYF; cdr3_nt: TGTGCCAGCAGCCCCCTAGCGCCCTCCTACGAGCAGTACTTC
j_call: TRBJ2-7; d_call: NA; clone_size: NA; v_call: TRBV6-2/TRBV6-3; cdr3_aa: CASSYSSLAEEQYF; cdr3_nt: TGTGCCAGCAGTTACTCGTCACTAGCTGAAGAGCAGTACTTC
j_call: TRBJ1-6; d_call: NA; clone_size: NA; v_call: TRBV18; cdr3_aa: CASSPAVTGGNSPLHF; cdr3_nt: TGTGCCAGCTCACCGGCCGTTACAGGCGGTAATTCACCCCTCCACTTT
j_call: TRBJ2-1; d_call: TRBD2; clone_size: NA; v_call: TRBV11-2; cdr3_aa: CASSLEGTGASGRAANEQFF; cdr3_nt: TGTGCCAGCAGCTTAGAGGGGACGGGGGCTAGCGGGAGGGCGGCAAATGAGCAGTTCTTC
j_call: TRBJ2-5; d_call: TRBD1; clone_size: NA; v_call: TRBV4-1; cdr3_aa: CASSRGTGRETQYF; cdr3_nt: TGCGCCAGCAGCCGAGGGACAGGGCGGGAGACCCAGTACTTC
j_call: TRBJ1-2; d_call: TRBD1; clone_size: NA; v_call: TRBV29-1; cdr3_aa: CSVAPGGGRSGYTF; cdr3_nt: TGCAGCGTTGCACCGGGAGGGGGCAGGAGTGGCTACACCTTC
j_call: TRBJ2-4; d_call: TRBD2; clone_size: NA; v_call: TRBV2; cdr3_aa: CASSGLIGTSGGQYF; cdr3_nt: TGTGCCAGCAGCGGATTAATAGGGACTAGCGGGGGACAGTACTTC
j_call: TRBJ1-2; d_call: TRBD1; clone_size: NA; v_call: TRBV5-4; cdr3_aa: CASSSPTGGDNYGYTF; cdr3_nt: TGTGCCAGCAGCTCTCCCACAGGGGGGGATAACTATGGCTACACCTTC
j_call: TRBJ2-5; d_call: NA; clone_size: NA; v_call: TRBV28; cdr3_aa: CASSLRGLQETQYF; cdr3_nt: TGTGCCAGCAGTTTAAGGGGCCTCCAAGAGACCCAGTACTTC
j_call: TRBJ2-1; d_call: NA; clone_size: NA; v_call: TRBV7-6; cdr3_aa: CASSPTGNSYNEQFF; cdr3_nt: TGTGCCAGCAGCCCTACAGGGAATTCCTACAATGAGCAGTTCTTC
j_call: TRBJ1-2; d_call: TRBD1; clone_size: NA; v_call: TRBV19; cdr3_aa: CASSTPGDSYGYTF; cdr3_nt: TGTGCCAGTAGTACTCCGGGGGACAGCTATGGCTACACCTTC
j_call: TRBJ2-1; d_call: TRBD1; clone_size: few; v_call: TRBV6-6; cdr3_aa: CASSFTGVEEQFF; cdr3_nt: TGTGCCAGCAGTTTCACAGGGGTAGAGGAGCAGTTCTTC
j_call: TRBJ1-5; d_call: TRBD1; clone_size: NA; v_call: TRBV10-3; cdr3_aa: CAISEQGAGQPQHF; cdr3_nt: TGTGCCATCAGTGAACAGGGGGCTGGTCAGCCCCAGCATTTT
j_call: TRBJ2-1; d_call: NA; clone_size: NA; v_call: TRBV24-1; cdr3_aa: CATSDFRLLKKLPYNEQFF; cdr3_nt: TGTGCCACCAGTGATTTTCGCTTATTGAAGAAACTCCCCTACAATGAGCAGTTCTTC
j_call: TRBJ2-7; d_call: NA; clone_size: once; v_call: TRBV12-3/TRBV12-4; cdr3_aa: CASSLRGEQYF; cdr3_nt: TGTGCCAGCAGTTTAAGGGGGGAGCAGTACTTC
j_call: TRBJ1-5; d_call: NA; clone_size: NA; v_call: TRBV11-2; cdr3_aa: CASSLQTPVRHSNQPQHF; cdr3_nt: TGTGCCAGCAGCTTACAGACACCCGTTCGACACAGCAATCAGCCCCAGCATTTT
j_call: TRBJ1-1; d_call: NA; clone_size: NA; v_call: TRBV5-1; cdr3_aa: CASSFSENTEAFF; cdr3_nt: TGCGCCAGCAGCTTCAGCGAAAATACTGAAGCTTTCTTT
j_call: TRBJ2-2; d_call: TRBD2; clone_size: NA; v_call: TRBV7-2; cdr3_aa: CASSRTSGLGGGELFF; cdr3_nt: TGTGCCAGCAGCCGCACCTCGGGACTAGGGGGCGGGGAGCTGTTTTTT
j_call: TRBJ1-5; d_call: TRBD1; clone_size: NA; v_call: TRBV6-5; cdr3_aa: CASRGQGGGQPQHF; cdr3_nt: TGTGCCAGCAGAGGACAGGGCGGTGGACAGCCCCAGCATTTT